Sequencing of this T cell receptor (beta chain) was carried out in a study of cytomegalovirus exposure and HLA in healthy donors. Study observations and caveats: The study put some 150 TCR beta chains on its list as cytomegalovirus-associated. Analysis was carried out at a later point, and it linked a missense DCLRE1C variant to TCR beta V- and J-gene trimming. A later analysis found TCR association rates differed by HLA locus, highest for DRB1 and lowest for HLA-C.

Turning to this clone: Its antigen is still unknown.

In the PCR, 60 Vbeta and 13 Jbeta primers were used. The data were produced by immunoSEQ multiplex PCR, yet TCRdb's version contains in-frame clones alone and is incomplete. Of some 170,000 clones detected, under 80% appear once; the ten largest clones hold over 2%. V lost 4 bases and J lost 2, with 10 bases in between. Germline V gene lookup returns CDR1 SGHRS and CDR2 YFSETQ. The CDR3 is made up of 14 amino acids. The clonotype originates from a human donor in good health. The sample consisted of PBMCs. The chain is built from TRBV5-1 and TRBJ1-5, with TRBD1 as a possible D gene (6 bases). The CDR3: CASSIGGGNQPQHF. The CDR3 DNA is TGCGCCAGCAGCATAGGGGGTGGCAATCAGCCCCAGCATTTT.